This T cell receptor (beta chain) derives from a study of T cells after yellow fever vaccination. TCRdb re-called the 5' RACE reads through MiXCR, storing one row per CDR3 protein. The repertoire holds around 140,000 distinct CDR3 sequences, with 5% to 7.5% as singletons. General study points: Contaminants from the bulk population, in the form of abundant clonotypes, could be found in FACS-sorted repertoires. It was the secondary response that reached its peak faster, day 5 versus 15, but it was weaker.

This clonotype was observed a handful of times. The antigen is undetermined. Specimen: CD4+ T cells sorted from PBMCs, collected 10 days after the yellow fever booster vaccination. The sequence was collected from a man under 40 who received the YFV17D yellow fever vaccine.

CDR3 sequence: CAWREDTFYNEQFF. The CDR3 nucleotides read TGTGCCTGGAGGGAGGACACGTTTTACAATGAGCAGTTCTTC. V usage is TRBV30 and J usage is TRBJ2-1, with D possibly called TRBD1 or TRBD2 (5 bases each). Deletions cut 3 bases from V and 4 bases from J, with 13 bases between. There are 14 residues in the CDR3. The germline V gene has CDR1 GTSNPN and CDR2 SVGIG (reference sequence).